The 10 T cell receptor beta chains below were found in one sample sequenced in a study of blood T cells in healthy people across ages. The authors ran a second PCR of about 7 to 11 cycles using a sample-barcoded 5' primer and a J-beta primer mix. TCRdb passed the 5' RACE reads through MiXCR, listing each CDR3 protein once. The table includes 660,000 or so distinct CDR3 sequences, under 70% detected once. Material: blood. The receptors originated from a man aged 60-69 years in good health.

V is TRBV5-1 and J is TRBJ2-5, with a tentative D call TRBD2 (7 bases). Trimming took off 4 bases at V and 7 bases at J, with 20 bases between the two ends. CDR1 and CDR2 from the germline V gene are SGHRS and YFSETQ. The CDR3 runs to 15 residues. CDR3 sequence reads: CASSRGTTWVGTQYF. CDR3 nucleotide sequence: TGCGCCAGCAGCAGGGGGACTACCTGGGTCGGGACCCAGTACTTC.

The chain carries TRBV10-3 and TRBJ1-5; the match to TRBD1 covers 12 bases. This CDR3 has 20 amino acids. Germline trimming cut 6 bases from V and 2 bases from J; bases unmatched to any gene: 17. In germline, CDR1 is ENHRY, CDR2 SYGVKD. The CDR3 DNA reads TGTGCCATCAGCGATGAGGGTGCGGGACAGGGGGCGTCTTGCAATCAGCCCCAGCATTTT. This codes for CAISDEGAGQGASCNQPQHF.

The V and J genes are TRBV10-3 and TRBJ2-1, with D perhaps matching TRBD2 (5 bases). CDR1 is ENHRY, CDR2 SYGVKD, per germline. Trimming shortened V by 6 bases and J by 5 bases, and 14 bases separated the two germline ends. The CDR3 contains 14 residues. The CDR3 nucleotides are TGTGCCATCAGGTCGGGGAACCGTGACAATGAGCAGTTCTTC. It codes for CAIRSGNRDNEQFF.

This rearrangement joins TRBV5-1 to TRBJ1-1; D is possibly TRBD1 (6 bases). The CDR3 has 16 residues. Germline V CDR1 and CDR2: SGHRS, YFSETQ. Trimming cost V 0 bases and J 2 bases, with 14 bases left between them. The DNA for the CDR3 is TGCGCCAGCAGCTTGGGATGGCAGGGGCCCAACACTGAAGCTTTCTTT. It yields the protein CASSLGWQGPNTEAFF. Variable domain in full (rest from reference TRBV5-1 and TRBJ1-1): KAGVTQTPRYLIKTRGQQVTLSCSPISGHRSVSWYQQTPGQGLQFLFEYFSETQRNKGNFPGRFSGRQFSNSRSEMNVSTLELGDSALYLCASSLGWQGPNTEAFFGQGTRLTVV.

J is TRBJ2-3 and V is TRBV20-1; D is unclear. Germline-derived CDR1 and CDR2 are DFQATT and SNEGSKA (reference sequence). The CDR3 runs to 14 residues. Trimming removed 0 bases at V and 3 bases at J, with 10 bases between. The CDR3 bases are TGCAGTGCTAGAGATCGCCTGCGAACAGATACGCAGTATTTT. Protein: CSARDRLRTDTQYF.

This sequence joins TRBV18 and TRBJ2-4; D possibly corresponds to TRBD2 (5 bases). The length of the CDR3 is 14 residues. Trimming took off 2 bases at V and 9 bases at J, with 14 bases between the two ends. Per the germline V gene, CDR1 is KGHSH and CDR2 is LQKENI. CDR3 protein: CASSPTPGEGIQYF. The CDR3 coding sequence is TGTGCCAGCTCACCAACACCCGGAGAGGGCATTCAGTACTTC.

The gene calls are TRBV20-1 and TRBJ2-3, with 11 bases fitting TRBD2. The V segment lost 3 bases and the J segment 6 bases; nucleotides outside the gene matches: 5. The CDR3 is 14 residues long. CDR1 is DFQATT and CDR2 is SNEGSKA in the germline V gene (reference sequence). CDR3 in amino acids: CSARWSSGGDTQYF. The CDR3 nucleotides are TGCAGTGCTAGGTGGTCTAGCGGGGGGGATACGCAGTATTTT.

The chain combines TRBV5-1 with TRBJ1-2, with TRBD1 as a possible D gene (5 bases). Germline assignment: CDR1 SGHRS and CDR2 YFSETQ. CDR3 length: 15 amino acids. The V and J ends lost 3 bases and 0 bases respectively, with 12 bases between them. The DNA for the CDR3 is TGCGCCAGCAGCTCCTCCGGGACGGCTAACTATGGCTACACCTTC. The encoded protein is CASSSSGTANYGYTF.

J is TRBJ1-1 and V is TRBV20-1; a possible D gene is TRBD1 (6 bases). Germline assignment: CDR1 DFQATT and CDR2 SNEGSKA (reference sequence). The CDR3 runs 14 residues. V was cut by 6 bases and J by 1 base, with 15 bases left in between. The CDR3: CSAPRPGANTEAFF. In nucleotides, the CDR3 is TGCAGTGCCCCCCGGCCGGGGGCGAACACTGAAGCTTTCTTT.

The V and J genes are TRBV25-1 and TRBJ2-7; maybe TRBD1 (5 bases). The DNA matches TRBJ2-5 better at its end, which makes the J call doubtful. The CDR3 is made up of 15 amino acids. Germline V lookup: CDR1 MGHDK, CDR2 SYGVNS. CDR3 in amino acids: CASSEFYQGGETQYF. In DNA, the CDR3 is TGTGCCAGCAGTGAATTCTACCAGGGTGGAGAGACCCAGTACTTC.